The rows below give T cell receptor beta chains drawn from one sample of a study of identical twins. TCRdb independently ran MiXCR on the 5' RACE reads; one entry per CDR3 protein. The table records under 300,000 distinct CDR3 sequences, roughly 7.1% of them present only once. These data were also filed under a second study, of T cells expressing NK-cell markers.

The material sequenced was CD8+ T cells sorted from blood. All receptors derive from a woman aged 18-35 years in good health. Both conserved end residues are part of each CDR3.

J gene,V gene,CDR3 protein
TRBJ2-5,TRBV3-1,CASSQEPTLQETQYF
TRBJ1-5,TRBV27,CASSLRGFNQPQHF
TRBJ1-3,TRBV11-2,CASSQLSGAHSGNTIYF
TRBJ2-7,TRBV4-3,CASSPSGDSTYEQYF
TRBJ2-1,TRBV20-1,CSLQSGSSYNEQFF
TRBJ2-7,TRBV7-9,CASSSSSGTGGGEQYF
TRBJ2-7,TRBV12-3/TRBV12-4,CASGGTTYEQYF
TRBJ2-7,TRBV11-2,CASSSRDGTYEQYF
TRBJ2-2,TRBV11-2,CASSLVFNTGELFF
TRBJ2-1,TRBV3-1,CASSQDQGRDNEQFF
TRBJ1-1,TRBV7-6,CASSAGDSRYTEAFF
TRBJ2-7,TRBV5-1,CASSLGWTSGGAFYEQYF
TRBJ2-7,TRBV29-1,CSVEVAGGTYEQYF
TRBJ1-1,TRBV19,CASGPNTEAFF
TRBJ2-2,TRBV3-1,CASSRPPGELFF
TRBJ2-5,TRBV10-3,CTISESTSGKQETQYF
TRBJ2-1,TRBV5-5,CASSWDLAGIYNEQFF
TRBJ1-1,TRBV5-1,CASSLSAVRGPGGTEAFF
TRBJ2-3,TRBV11-1,CASSNNRRDSPKADTQYF
TRBJ1-2,TRBV9,CASQTGYGYTF
TRBJ1-5,TRBV20-1,CSAAPQGTGQPQHF
TRBJ2-1,TRBV3-1,CASSTIAGGPGEQFF
TRBJ2-7,TRBV12-3/TRBV12-4,CASAAASGRYEQYF
TRBJ1-1,TRBV6-2/TRBV6-3,CASSGGTGEYPEAFF
TRBJ2-7,TRBV27,CASSSSRVHEQYF
TRBJ2-1,TRBV9,CASSVFQQAYNEQFF
TRBJ1-1,TRBV12-3/TRBV12-4,CASSHNPGAEAFF
TRBJ1-2,TRBV29-1,CSVPGPTF
TRBJ2-1,TRBV7-9,CASSRSGRTYNEQFF
TRBJ2-3,TRBV20-1,CSASGSPQYF
TRBJ1-4,TRBV7-9,CASSWDTEGKLFF
TRBJ2-7,TRBV18,CASSRQRALAGVYEQYF
TRBJ2-2,TRBV12-3/TRBV12-4,CASSTVWGELFF
TRBJ1-5,TRBV7-2,CASSLHPATGNQPQHF
TRBJ1-1,TRBV3-1,CASSQGRTGKVNTEAFF
TRBJ2-3,TRBV11-1,CASSGEYVTGLGTDTQYF
TRBJ2-1,TRBV6-1,CASTQGPMVNEQFF
TRBJ2-2,TRBV7-8,CASSPLRNTGELFF
TRBJ1-4,TRBV6-5,CASSWIQGGNEKLFF
TRBJ1-5,TRBV5-5,CASSPTSGHSNQPQHF
TRBJ1-1,TRBV12-5,CASGLDTEAFF
TRBJ2-7,TRBV20-1,CSARARDISSYEQYF
TRBJ2-7,TRBV6-1,CASSTIDSFEQYF
TRBJ2-2,TRBV3-1,CASSGFFRNTGELFF
TRBJ1-2,TRBV5-6,CASSPPGQGGYTF
TRBJ1-6,TRBV9,CASSEGQTLTSYNSPLHF
TRBJ2-6,TRBV6-2/TRBV6-3,CATKRTEPRSGANVLTF
TRBJ2-1,TRBV12-3/TRBV12-4,CASSWEGMGQFF
TRBJ2-2,TRBV27,CASSKQGRAGELFF
TRBJ2-7,TRBV4-2,CASSPGGWGVEEQYF
TRBJ1-2,TRBV6-6,CASRDIYGYTF
TRBJ2-7,TRBV4-3,CASSQEVSIYEQYF
TRBJ2-1,TRBV12-3/TRBV12-4,CASSLSVARYNEQFF
TRBJ2-7,TRBV29-1,CSVDDSGQGSWGQYF
TRBJ2-3,TRBV6-5,CASSYFRGGTDTQYF
TRBJ2-2,TRBV12-3/TRBV12-4,CASILGTITTGELFF
TRBJ2-1,TRBV12-3/TRBV12-4,CASRDYNNEQFF